The 31 T cell receptor beta chains given below trace back to one sample, sequenced in a study of blood T cells in healthy people across ages. A sample-barcoded 5' primer and a J-beta primer mix were used in a second PCR of roughly 7 to 11 cycles. Using its own MiXCR run on the 5' RACE reads, TCRdb lists one record per CDR3 protein. Among 800,000 to 1,300,000 distinct CDR3 sequences listed, about 23% were seen once. The data were also submitted as part of a second study, on T cells of mothers and their children.

The sample was blood. The receptor set was obtained from a girl aged 2 to 9 in good health.

The chain couples TRBV7-9 to TRBJ2-7; TRBD1 agrees at 9 bases. J was trimmed by 10 bases and V by 3 bases; bases with no gene match: 7. This CDR3 contains 13 residues. Per germline, CDR1 SEHNR and CDR2 FQNEAQ (reference sequence). CDR3 in amino acids: CASSLGQGWLQYF. Written as DNA, the CDR3 is TGTGCCAGCAGCTTGGGACAGGGTTGGCTTCAGTACTTC.

This clonotype appeared a few times. The chain is built from TRBV12-3 or TRBV12-4 and TRBJ1-1; 10 nucleotides line up with TRBD1. This CDR3 region has 13 residues. Germline trimming cut 7 bases from V and 4 bases from J; bases unmatched to any gene: 3. This CDR3 reads CASTRTGGTEAFF. The CDR3 nucleotides are TGTGCCAGCACTCGGACAGGGGGCACTGAAGCTTTCTTT.

This clonotype was seen more than once but under ten times. The rearrangement links TRBV13 to TRBJ2-3; 9 positions match TRBD1. V dropped 5 bases and J dropped 7; count of bases not matched to a gene: 10. The CDR3 runs to 15 residues. Germline V gives CDR1 PRHDT, CDR2 FYEKMQ (reference sequence). CDR3 sequence (DNA): TGTGCCAGCAGCACAGATGGGACAGGGCCACATACGCAGTATTTT. It codes for CASSTDGTGPHTQYF. The full variable domain, in which reference TRBV13 and TRBJ2-3 provide the parts outside the CDR3, is AAGVIQSPRHLIKEKRETATLKCYPIPRHDTVYWYQQGPGQDPQFLISFYEKMQSDKGSIPDRFSAQQFSDYHSELNMSSLELGDSALYFCASSTDGTGPHTQYFGPGTRLTVL.

The chain recombines TRBV11-2 with TRBJ2-5; D may be TRBD2 (5 bases). The length of the CDR3 is 13 residues. In germline, CDR1 is SGHAT, CDR2 FQNNGV. V gave up 5 bases and J gave up 3 bases, with 10 bases separating them. The DNA for the CDR3 is TGTGCCAGCAGCCGGACTGGCAAAGAGACCCAGTACTTC. Protein: CASSRTGKETQYF. Based on the CDR3 plus reference TRBV11-2 and TRBJ2-5, the full variable domain is EAGVAQSPRYKIIEKRQSVAFWCNPISGHATLYWYQQILGQGPKLLIQFQNNGVVDDSQLPKDRFSAERLKGVDSTLKIQPAKLEDSAVYLCASSRTGKETQYFGPGTRLLVL.

V usage is TRBV6-2 or TRBV6-3 and J usage is TRBJ2-1; TRBD2 agrees at 8 bases. From germline, CDR1 is MNHEY and CDR2 SVGEGT. The length of the CDR3 is 19 residues. V lost 0 bases, J lost 1 base, and 11 bases stayed unmatched. The CDR3 DNA follows: TGTGCCAGCAGTTACTCGATACTGCCGGAGCGGGGGTCCTACAATGAGCAGTTCTTC. The encoded protein is CASSYSILPERGSYNEQFF.

This clonotype turned up a few times. The rearrangement uses TRBV29-1 and TRBJ2-1; the match to TRBD2 covers 7 bases. Germline V gene lookup returns CDR1 SQVTM and CDR2 ANQGSEA. The V and J ends lost 5 bases and 3 bases, in that order; junction bases with no gene match: 4. The CDR3 has 13 amino acids. CDR3 DNA sequence: TGCAGCGTTTCAGGGAGGGTCTACAATGAGCAGTTCTTC. It specifies CSVSGRVYNEQFF.

V gene TRBV29-1 combines with J gene TRBJ1-4, with 8 bases fitting TRBD1. CDR1 is SQVTM and CDR2 is ANQGSEA in the germline V gene. The CDR3 has 15 residues. After removal of 5 bases from V and 1 base from J, the junction contained 6 bases not matched to a gene. The chain's CDR3 is CSVQGAVGTNEKLFF. The CDR3 DNA is TGCAGCGTTCAGGGGGCTGTGGGAACTAATGAAAAACTGTTTTTT.

In its sample, this clonotype was seen many times. This rearrangement joins TRBV6-2 or TRBV6-3 to TRBJ2-7; D is ambiguous. This CDR3 is 11 amino acids long. Trimming stripped 7 bases from V and 0 bases from J, with 4 bases between. Germline CDR1 MNHEY, CDR2 SVGEGT. CDR3 sequence: CASTTSYEQYF. The DNA for the CDR3 is TGTGCCAGCACCACCTCCTACGAGCAGTACTTC.

This clonotype was picked up a small number of times. This chain links TRBV6-1 with TRBJ1-2, with a tentative D call TRBD1 (6 bases). The V gene's germline CDR1 is MNHNS and CDR2 SASEGT. The CDR3 is 15 residues long. V lost 5 bases, J lost 2 bases, and 15 bases lay in between. Written as DNA, the CDR3 is TGTGCCAGCAGTCCTTACGGGGGGGCGAACTATGGCTACACCTTC. Protein sequence: CASSPYGGANYGYTF.

In its sample, this clonotype was seen many times. V usage is TRBV20-1 and J usage is TRBJ2-1; 9 bases align to TRBD1. Germline V CDR1 and CDR2: DFQATT, SNEGSKA (reference sequence). The CDR3 is 16 residues long. Unmatched junction bases numbered 9, after V lost 3 bases and J lost 3 bases. CDR3: CSARANPGQGYNEQFF. For the CDR3, the DNA is TGCAGTGCTAGGGCCAATCCGGGACAGGGCTACAATGAGCAGTTCTTC.

The genes are TRBV4-3 and TRBJ1-2; 7 bases fit TRBD1. This CDR3 is built from 15 residues. After removal of 0 bases from V and 5 bases from J, the junction contained 6 bases not matched to a gene. CDR1 and CDR2 (germline): LGHNA, YSLEER. DNA of the CDR3: TGCGCCAGCAGCCAAGATCATACAGGGGAGTATGGCTACACCTTC. Protein product: CASSQDHTGEYGYTF.

Only a few counts were recorded for this clonotype. The chain employs TRBV10-3 and TRBJ2-3, with TRBD2 identical over 7 bases. Unmatched junction bases numbered 11, after V lost 3 bases and J lost 2 bases. Germline V lookup: CDR1 ENHRY, CDR2 SYGVKD. This CDR3 region has 17 residues. In nucleotides, the CDR3 is TGTGCCATCAGTGACATAGGGCTAGCGGAGATCACAGATACGCAGTATTTT. The encoded protein is CAISDIGLAEITDTQYF.

V usage is TRBV7-2 and J usage is TRBJ2-1, with 7 bases aligning to TRBD2. Germline trimming cut 5 bases from V and 5 bases from J; bases unmatched to any gene: 12. Germline CDR1 is SGHTA and CDR2 is FQGNSA. CDR3 length equals 16 residues. The CDR3 here is CASSADASGPNNEQFF. The CDR3 nucleotides read TGTGCCAGCAGCGCGGACGCTAGCGGCCCAAACAATGAGCAGTTCTTC.

This clonotype has just a few counts. The junction departs from germline at one end; a sequencing error may be responsible. The J gene is TRBJ2-7, the V gene TRBV28; tentative D call: TRBD2 (6 bases). The germline CDR1 and CDR2 sequences are MDHEN and SYDVKM. CDR3 length: 16 residues. In DNA form, the CDR3 reads TGTGCCAGCAGTTCCCCGGGGGAAAAGGGGTACCACGAGCAGTGCTTC. This encodes CASSSPGEKGYHEQCF. Complete variable domain (other parts from reference TRBV28 and TRBJ2-7): DVKVTQSSRYLVKRTGEKVFLECVQDMDHENMFWYRQDPGLGLRLIYFSYDVKMKEKGDIPEGYSVSREKKERFSLILESASTNQTSMYLCASSSPGEKGYHEQCFGPGTRLTVT.

The chain links TRBV3-1 to TRBJ1-2; TRBD1 matches 8 bases. The CDR3 covers 14 residues. In germline, CDR1 is LGHDT, CDR2 YNNKEL (reference sequence). The V segment lost 4 bases and the J segment 8 bases; nucleotides outside the gene matches: 9. CDR3 in amino acids: CASSLPTGGEGYTF. CDR3 nucleotides: TGTGCCAGCAGCCTACCCACAGGGGGAGAAGGCTACACCTTC. The variable domain in full, completed from reference TRBV3-1 and TRBJ1-2, reads DTAVSQTPKYLVTQMGNDKSIKCEQNLGHDTMYWYKQDSKKFLKIMFSYNNKELIINETVPNRFSPKSPDKAHLNLHINSLELGDSAVYFCASSLPTGGEGYTFGSGTRLTVV.

This CDR3 is CASSLSGRSSYEQYF. As DNA, the CDR3 is TGTGCCAGCAGCTTGAGCGGGAGGAGCTCCTACGAGCAGTACTTC. This rearrangement joins TRBV7-2 to TRBJ2-7; 9 bases map to TRBD2. Trimming at V came to 3 bases and at J to 0 bases, leaving 3 bases not matched to a gene. From germline, CDR1 is SGHTA and CDR2 FQGNSA. This CDR3 comprises 15 residues.

This clonotype has only a few counts. V usage is TRBV24-1 and J usage is TRBJ2-7, with 7 bases lining up with TRBD2. The J segment lost 8 bases and the V segment lost 2 bases, leaving 5 bases of the junction unmatched. Germline CDR1 reads KGHDR; CDR2 reads SFDVKD. This CDR3 region has 13 residues. This CDR3 reads CATSDWGGVKQYF. CDR3 sequence (DNA): TGTGCCACCAGTGATTGGGGGGGAGTGAAGCAGTACTTC.

The chain combines TRBV7-9 with TRBJ1-3, with TRBD1 matching 11 bases. The germline CDR1 and CDR2 sequences are SEHNR and FQNEAQ (reference sequence). The junction had 6 bases not matched to a gene; V was cut back by 7 bases and J by 7 bases. This CDR3 comprises 14 residues. The CDR3 nucleotides read TGTGCCAGCAACCCGGGACAGGGGGGGAACACCATATATTTT. Amino acids: CASNPGQGGNTIYF.

This chain links TRBV20-1 with TRBJ2-7; D might be TRBD2 (5 bases). The ends were cut back, 1 base at V and 1 base at J, with 8 bases in the middle. CDR1 DFQATT and CDR2 SNEGSKA come from the germline V gene (reference sequence). The CDR3 runs 13 residues. CDR3 DNA sequence: TGCAGTGCTAGAGCCGGGAAATCCTACGAGCAGTACTTC. Amino acids: CSARAGKSYEQYF.

This clonotype was counted only a few times. This likely comes from a read error, as the CDR3 has no conserved phenylalanine or tryptophan at its end. The DNA is omitted, as the CDR3 cannot be located on it reliably, and the CDR3 follows TCRdb's listing. The chain recombines TRBV12-3 or TRBV12-4 with TRBJ2-4; the table's D call, TRBD1, was not checked against the DNA. The CDR3 comprises 17 residues, both ends counted. This CDR3 reads CASRPPGQGAAKNIRYV.

V gene TRBV7-9 combines with J gene TRBJ2-1, with a weak D call TRBD1 (7 bases). Germline V gene data show CDR1 as SEHNR and CDR2 as FQNEAQ (reference sequence). V lost 5 bases and J lost 4, with 18 bases in between. The CDR3 totals 16 residues. Here the CDR3 reads CASSLPGRGEYNEQFF. In DNA form, the CDR3 reads TGTGCCAGCAGCCTCCCGGGCAGGGGGGAATACAATGAGCAGTTCTTC.

The J gene is TRBJ2-3, the V gene TRBV12-3 or TRBV12-4, with 7 bases aligning to TRBD2. Trimming took 5 bases from V and 2 from J; bases not matched to a gene: 7. The CDR3 has 15 residues. The CDR3 coding sequence is TGTGCCAGCAGTCCCGGGACTATACTCACAGATACGCAGTATTTT. It encodes CASSPGTILTDTQYF.

As to this clonotype: The junction does not match germline at one end; this may be a read error. CDR3 DNA sequence: TGCACCAGCAGCCCCGTCAGCGAGGGTTGGACTGAAGCTTTCTTT. Protein: CTSSPVSEGWTEAFF. The V gene is TRBV4-1, the J gene TRBJ1-1; D call uncertain. The V gene's germline CDR1 is MGHRA and CDR2 YSYEKL. This CDR3 contains 15 residues.

Details on this clonotype: A read error may be the cause here, since a much bigger clone is one base away. The V gene is TRBV29-1, the J gene TRBJ2-7; no clear D. Looked up from germline, CDR1 is SQVTM and CDR2 is ANQGSEA. This CDR3 region has 12 residues. The CDR3 loop reads CSVEEDGVVQCF. CDR3 DNA sequence: TGCAGCGTTGAAGAGGATGGGGTCGTGCAGTGCTTC.

This clonotype has a handful of counts. This chain connects TRBV7-3 to TRBJ1-3; D gene ambiguous. The germline CDR1 and CDR2 sequences are SGHTA and FQGTGA. Trimming took off 3 bases at V and 2 bases at J, with 5 bases between the two ends. This CDR3 has 13 residues. In DNA form, the CDR3 reads TGTGCCAGCAGCTTGTTTCCTGGAAACACCATATATTTT. It specifies CASSLFPGNTIYF. Combining the CDR3 with reference TRBV7-3 and TRBJ1-3 gives the whole variable domain GAGVSQTPSNKVTEKGKYVELRCDPISGHTALYWYRQSLGQGPEFLIYFQGTGAADDSGLPNDRFFAVRPEGSVSTLKIQRTERGDSAVYLCASSLFPGNTIYFGEGSWLTVV.

This clonotype was counted a few times. This chain joins TRBV7-9 and TRBJ2-5, with D perhaps being TRBD1 or TRBD2 (6 bases each). The J call is doubtful: the DNA matches TRBJ2-7 better. Germline CDR1 SEHNR, CDR2 FQNEAQ (reference sequence). The CDR3 runs to 16 residues. The CDR3 region is CASSLGGRDETYEQYF. Here the CDR3 DNA reads TGTGCCAGCAGCTTAGGGGGGCGGGACGAGACCTACGAGCAGTACTTC.

For this clonotype: The junction departs from the called germline gene at one end, perhaps through a read error. The J gene is TRBJ2-7, the V gene TRBV6-5; no firm D call. Per the germline V gene, CDR1 is MNHEY and CDR2 is SVGAGI. The CDR3 covers 12 residues. CDR3 protein: CASGYSSYEQYF. The DNA of the CDR3 is TGTGCCAGCGGTTACTCCTCCTACGAGCAGTACTTC.

This chain uses TRBV15 with TRBJ1-2; TRBD1 matches 7 bases. Per germline, CDR1 LNHNV and CDR2 YYDKDF (reference sequence). This CDR3 has 15 amino acids. Losses at the gene ends were 3 bases for V and 1 base for J; bases not matched to a gene: 5. The CDR3 coding sequence is TGTGCCACCAGCAGTGGGGACAGCATTAACTATGGCTACACCTTC. It is translated as CATSSGDSINYGYTF.

The rearrangement joins TRBV5-1 to TRBJ1-2; no clear D. V lost 4 bases to trimming and J lost 5 bases, with 12 bases between them. This CDR3 has 13 residues. Looked up from germline, CDR1 is SGHRS and CDR2 is YFSETQ. CDR3 nucleotide sequence: TGCGCCAGCAGCGGCGACGGCCGATATGGCTACACCTTC. Protein sequence: CASSGDGRYGYTF.

This clonotype was seen a few times. The V call is TRBV29-1, the J call TRBJ2-1; TRBD1 matches 8 bases. The junction had 6 bases not matched to a gene; V was cut back by 4 bases and J by 1 base. CDR1 and CDR2 from the germline V gene are SQVTM and ANQGSEA. The CDR3 contains 15 residues. CDR3 bases: TGCAGCGTTGGGGGGAACAGGGGGTCCTACAATGAGCAGTTCTTC. It translates to CSVGGNRGSYNEQFF.

This clonotype occurred a few times. The V and J genes are TRBV4-1 and TRBJ2-5, with 8 bases that match TRBD1. Looked up from germline, CDR1 is MGHRA and CDR2 is YSYEKL. J gave up 5 bases and V 0 bases, and 14 bases lay outside the gene matches. CDR3 length: 18 residues. The CDR3 DNA sequence: TGCGCCAGCAGCCAAGACCCAATGCCAGGGGGCGCTTTGGAGACCCAGTACTTC. The encoded protein is CASSQDPMPGGALETQYF.